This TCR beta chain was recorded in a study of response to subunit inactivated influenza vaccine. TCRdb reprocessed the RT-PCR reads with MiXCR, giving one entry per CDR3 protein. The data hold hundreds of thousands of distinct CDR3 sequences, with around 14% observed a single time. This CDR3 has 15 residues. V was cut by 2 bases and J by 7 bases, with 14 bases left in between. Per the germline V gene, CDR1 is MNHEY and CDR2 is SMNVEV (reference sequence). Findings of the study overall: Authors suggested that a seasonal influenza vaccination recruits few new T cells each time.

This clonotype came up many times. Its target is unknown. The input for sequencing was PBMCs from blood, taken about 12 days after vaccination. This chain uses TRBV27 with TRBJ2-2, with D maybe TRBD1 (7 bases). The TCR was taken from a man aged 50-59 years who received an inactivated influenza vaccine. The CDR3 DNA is TGTGCCAGCAGTTTACAGGGGGGCCGTGACGGGGAGCTGTTTTTT. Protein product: CASSLQGGRDGELFF.